One sample yielded the 14 T cell receptor beta chains listed below, sequenced in a study of shared clonotypes between healthy human individuals. Only in-frame clones appear in the TCRdb table, and some are missing; sequencing was by immunoSEQ multiplex PCR. The table lists about 460,000 clones, 70% to 80% of them singletons. Sequencing was performed on PBMCs. The source is a woman aged 40 to 55 in good health. Some clones in this sample may be carry-over from other donors' samples.

This chain links TRBV9 with TRBJ1-1, with D hard to call. The germline V and J ends were trimmed by 4 bases and 5 bases, with 15 bases remaining between them. The germline gives CDR1 SGDLS, CDR2 YYNGEE. The CDR3 spans 14 residues. Written as DNA, the CDR3 is TGTGCCAGCAGCCTAGACCCGTCGGGTACTGAAGCTTTCTTT. Its translation: CASSLDPSGTEAFF.

This clone has just a few counts. The rearrangement links TRBV28 to TRBJ1-1; 7 bases agree with TRBD1. Germline assignment: CDR1 MDHEN and CDR2 SYDVKM. The CDR3 has 14 amino acids. J gave up 0 bases and V 11 bases, and 9 bases lay outside the gene matches. The CDR3 coding sequence is TGTGCCGTATCCCGACAGGGCATGAACACTGAAGCTTTCTTT. This sequence encodes CAVSRQGMNTEAFF.

The chain joins TRBV19 to TRBJ1-5; D remains unclear. Per the germline V gene, CDR1 is LNHDA and CDR2 is SQIVND (reference sequence). The CDR3 sequence is 13 residues long. Trimming stripped 5 bases from V and 1 base from J, with 6 bases between. CDR3 nucleotides: TGTGCCAGTAGTCTGATGAGCAATCAGCCCCAGCATTTT. Its protein product is CASSLMSNQPQHF.

This clone was recorded a few times. This chain links TRBV15 with TRBJ2-1; D might be TRBD1 or TRBD2, each matching 5 bases. V lost 0 bases to trimming and J lost 9 bases, with 15 bases between them. The CDR3 totals 15 residues. CDR1 and CDR2 from the germline V gene are LNHNV and YYDKDF (reference sequence). The CDR3 bases are TGTGCCACCAGCAGAGATCAGGGCCCGGGGAGTGAGCAGTTCTTC. Protein: CATSRDQGPGSEQFF.

This clone showed up just once. The genes are TRBV6-6 and TRBJ2-1, with D possibly being TRBD1 or TRBD2 (5 bases each). The CDR3 has 13 amino acids. The germline V gene encodes CDR1 MNHNY and CDR2 SVGAGI (reference sequence). The V end was cut by 5 bases, the J end by 9 bases, with 14 bases between. CDR3 residues: CASSPPGTIEQFF. CDR3 DNA: TGTGCCAGCAGTCCTCCAGGGACGATTGAGCAGTTCTTC.

The V and J genes are TRBV5-1 and TRBJ2-7; 7 nucleotides match TRBD1. The CDR3 runs 15 residues. Germline CDR1 SGHRS, CDR2 YFSETQ. The CDR3 spells CAQRGQTRPLYEQYF. CDR3 in DNA: TGCGCGCAACGGGGACAGACACGGCCCCTCTACGAGCAGTACTTC.

V is TRBV5-4 and J is TRBJ1-1, with a possible D match to TRBD1 (5 bases). The CDR3 contains 14 residues. Trimming removed 6 bases from V and 3 bases from J, with 15 bases in between. Germline CDR1 reads SGHNT; CDR2 reads YYREEE (reference sequence). The CDR3 protein is CASTIRGIDTEAFF. The CDR3 DNA is TGTGCCAGCACAATCCGGGGCATCGACACTGAAGCTTTCTTT.

Here the CDR3 reads CASSRTMNTEAFF. In DNA form, the CDR3 reads TGTGCCAGCAGCCGAACAATGAACACTGAAGCTTTCTTT. V gene TRBV25-1 combines with J gene TRBJ1-1; D unclear. V lost 6 bases, J lost 0 bases, and 8 bases lay in between. This CDR3 spans 13 amino acids. The germline gives CDR1 MGHDK, CDR2 SYGVNS.

The chain combines TRBV5-1 with TRBJ1-4; D is perhaps TRBD1 (6 bases). CDR1 and CDR2 (germline): SGHRS, YFSETQ. V was shortened by 0 bases and J by 4 bases, with 10 bases between the two germline ends. The CDR3 runs 15 residues. Here the CDR3 reads CASSLAGGGNEKLFF. CDR3 nucleotides: TGCGCCAGCAGCTTGGCTGGGGGCGGTAATGAAAAACTGTTTTTT.

The V call is TRBV6-1, the J call TRBJ2-2, with 11 bases lining up with TRBD1. V shed 0 bases, J shed 11 bases, and the junction held 23 bases outside the gene matches. The CDR3 is made up of 21 amino acids. Looked up from germline, CDR1 is MNHNS and CDR2 is SASEGT. In DNA form, the CDR3 reads TGTGCCAGCAGTGAAGCGTCGGACAGGGGGCGAATACACCGGGGCGGGGCCGAGCTGTTTTTT. Protein product: CASSEASDRGRIHRGGAELFF.

The rearrangement links TRBV19 to TRBJ2-1, with 9 positions matching TRBD1. V dropped 4 bases and J dropped 0; count of bases not matched to a gene: 7. The CDR3 is 17 residues long. Germline CDR1 and CDR2: LNHDA and SQIVND (reference sequence). The CDR3 protein is CASSTIRDRASYNEQFF. As DNA, the CDR3 is TGTGCCAGTAGTACAATCCGGGACAGGGCCTCCTACAATGAGCAGTTCTTC.

The chain has TRBV10-1 and TRBJ2-7; D possibly corresponds to TRBD1 (6 bases). V gave up 6 bases and J gave up 5 bases, with 23 bases separating them. The CDR3 runs to 16 residues. Looked up from germline, CDR1 is WNHNN and CDR2 is SYGVQD (reference sequence). In DNA form, the CDR3 reads TGCGCCAGCAGCGAGAACCAGGGGACCGTCAGGGACGAGCAGTACTTC. It is translated as CASSENQGTVRDEQYF.

Note on this clone: A much larger clone lies one base from this, so it may be a read error. The V and J genes are TRBV6-1 and TRBJ1-1, with D unclear. Trimming took off 5 bases at V and 0 bases at J, with 4 bases between the two ends. CDR1 is MNHNS, CDR2 SASEGT, per germline. The CDR3 covers 12 residues. The CDR3 protein is CASSPMNTEAFF. As DNA, the CDR3 is TGTGCCAGCAGTCCCATGAACACTGAAGCTTTCTTT.

The chain joins TRBV29-1 to TRBJ2-1; TRBD2 matches at 12 bases. J lost 8 bases, V lost 1 base, and 3 bases had no gene match. The CDR3 is made up of 14 amino acids. The V gene's germline CDR1 is SQVTM and CDR2 ANQGSEA. The CDR3 is CSVEVRTSGDEQFF. Written as DNA, the CDR3 is TGCAGCGTTGAAGTCCGGACTAGCGGGGATGAGCAGTTCTTC.